One and the same sample provided the 9 T cell receptor beta chains below, sequenced in a study of OX40 agonist ivuxolimab in advanced cancers. Produced via immunoSEQ multiplex PCR; TCRdb's table is partial and in-frame only. The sample includes about 77,000 clones, just over 85% seen only once; the top ten take under 0.75%. The sequenced sample was CD4+ or CD8+ T cells sorted from blood, obtained in a trial of the OX40 agonist ivuxolimab. These receptors were taken from an adult with an advanced solid tumor such as melanoma, head and neck, liver or kidney cancer.

The chain combines TRBV12-5 with TRBJ1-1; D is undetermined. Per germline, CDR1 LGHNT and CDR2 FRNRAP. The V end was cut by 3 bases, the J end by 7 bases, with 15 bases between. The CDR3 spans 14 residues. CDR3 loop: CASGLGQRTNEAFF. Written as DNA, the CDR3 is TGTGCTAGTGGTTTAGGGCAGCGAACAAATGAAGCTTTCTTT.

The chain carries TRBV6-1 and TRBJ1-4, with D uncertain. The CDR3 runs 14 residues. Germline V gene lookup returns CDR1 MNHNS and CDR2 SASEGT. The germline V and J ends were trimmed by 6 bases and 4 bases, with 12 bases remaining between them. The CDR3, as DNA: TGTGCCAGCAGCGCTAGAGAGGGTAATGAAAAACTGTTTTTT. Its protein is CASSAREGNEKLFF.

The rearrangement uses TRBV6-5 and TRBJ1-1; D ambiguous. This CDR3 contains 13 residues. Trimming pared 8 bases from V and 4 bases from J, leaving 14 bases between. CDR1 MNHEY and CDR2 SVGAGI come from the germline V gene. The DNA of the CDR3 is TGTGCCAGCGCTTCGATTACGCGCACTGAAGCTTTCTTT. This gives the protein CASASITRTEAFF.

The chain recombines TRBV9 with TRBJ2-3, with D perhaps TRBD2 (6 bases). V was cut by 1 base and J by 1 base, with 10 bases left in between. Germline-derived CDR1 and CDR2 are SGDLS and YYNGEE. The CDR3 sequence is 15 residues long. The CDR3 DNA is TGTGCCAGCAGCGTACGGGAGAGGGGCACAGATACGCAGTATTTT. This encodes CASSVRERGTDTQYF.

The rearrangement links TRBV19 to TRBJ2-7, with 9 nucleotides matching TRBD1. Trimming cost V 5 bases and J 0 bases; bases outside gene matches: 11. The length of the CDR3 is 17 residues. Germline loops: CDR1 LNHDA, CDR2 SQIVND (reference sequence). CDR3 bases: TGTGCCAGTAGTGGAAAGACAGGGGGTAGGAGCTCCTACGAGCAGTACTTC. Amino acids: CASSGKTGGRSSYEQYF.

The rearrangement links TRBV19 to TRBJ2-1; D gene unclear. Germline CDR1 and CDR2: LNHDA and SQIVND (reference sequence). This CDR3 region has 12 residues. Trimming removed 5 bases from V and 10 bases from J, with 12 bases in between. CDR3 region: CASSVPPAEQFF. The DNA for the CDR3 is TGTGCCAGTAGTGTCCCCCCGGCAGAGCAGTTCTTC. The full variable domain, completed using reference TRBV19 and TRBJ2-1, is DGGITQSPKYLFRKEGQNVTLSCEQNLNHDAMYWYRQDPGQGLRLIYYSQIVNDFQKGDIAEGYSVSREKKESFPLTVTSAQKNPTAFYLCASSVPPAEQFFGPGTRLTVL.

The V and J genes are TRBV18 and TRBJ2-7; D gene unclear. V was shortened by 0 bases and J by 2 bases, with 20 bases between the two germline ends. Germline CDR1 reads KGHSH; CDR2 reads LQKENI. CDR3 length: 18 residues. DNA of the CDR3: TGTGCCAGCTCACCACCGAGAACCCCAGCAATCGAGGCCTACGAGCAGTACTTC. Protein sequence: CASSPPRTPAIEAYEQYF.

The genes are TRBV25-1 and TRBJ2-4; 10 bases are a match to TRBD1. With V trimmed by 8 bases and J by 3 bases, 10 bases remained unmatched. Germline V lookup: CDR1 MGHDK, CDR2 SYGVNS. The CDR3 has 16 residues. The CDR3 is CASFTGTGVGKNIQYF. As DNA, the CDR3 is TGTGCCAGCTTTACCGGGACAGGGGTTGGCAAAAACATTCAGTACTTC.

The chain employs TRBV30 and TRBJ1-1, with D possibly matching TRBD1 (5 bases). The CDR3 totals 17 residues. Germline-derived CDR1 and CDR2 are GTSNPN and SVGIG (reference sequence). Trimming pared 0 bases from V and 1 base from J, leaving 18 bases between. This CDR3 reads CAWSVGSRGDWNTEAFF. The CDR3 nucleotides are TGTGCCTGGAGTGTAGGAAGTAGGGGAGATTGGAACACTGAAGCTTTCTTT. Complete variable domain (other parts from reference TRBV30 and TRBJ1-1): SQTIHQWPATLVQPVGSPLSLECTVEGTSNPNLYWYRQAAGRGLQLLFYSVGIGQISSEVPQNLSASRPQDRQFILSSKKLLLSDSGFYLCAWSVGSRGDWNTEAFFGQGTRLTVV.